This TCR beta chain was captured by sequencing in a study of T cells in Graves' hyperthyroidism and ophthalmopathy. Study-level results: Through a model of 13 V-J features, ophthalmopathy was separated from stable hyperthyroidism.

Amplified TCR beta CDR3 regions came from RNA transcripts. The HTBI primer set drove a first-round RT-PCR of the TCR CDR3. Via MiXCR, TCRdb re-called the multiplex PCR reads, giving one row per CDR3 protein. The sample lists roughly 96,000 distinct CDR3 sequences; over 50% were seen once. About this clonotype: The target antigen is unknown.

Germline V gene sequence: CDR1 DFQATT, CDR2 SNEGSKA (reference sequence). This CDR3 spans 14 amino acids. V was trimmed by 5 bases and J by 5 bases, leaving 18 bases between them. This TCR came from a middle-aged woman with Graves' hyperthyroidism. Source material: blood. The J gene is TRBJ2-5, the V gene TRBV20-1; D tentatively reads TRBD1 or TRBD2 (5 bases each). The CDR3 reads CSASRDVGLETQYF. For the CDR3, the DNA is TGCAGTGCTTCCCGGGACGTAGGCCTGGAGACCCAGTACTTC.